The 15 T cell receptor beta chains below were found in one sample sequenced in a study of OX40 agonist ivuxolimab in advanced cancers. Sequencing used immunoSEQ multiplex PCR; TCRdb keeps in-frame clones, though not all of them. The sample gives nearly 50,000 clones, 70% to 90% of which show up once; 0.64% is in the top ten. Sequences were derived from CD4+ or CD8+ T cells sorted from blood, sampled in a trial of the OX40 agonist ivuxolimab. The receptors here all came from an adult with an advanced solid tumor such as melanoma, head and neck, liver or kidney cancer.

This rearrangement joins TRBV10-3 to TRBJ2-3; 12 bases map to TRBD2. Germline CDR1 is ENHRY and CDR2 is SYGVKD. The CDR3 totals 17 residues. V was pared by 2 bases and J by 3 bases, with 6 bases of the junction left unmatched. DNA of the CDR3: TGTGCCATCAGTGAGACTAGCGGGAGGAGATATACAGATACGCAGTATTTT. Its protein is CAISETSGRRYTDTQYF.

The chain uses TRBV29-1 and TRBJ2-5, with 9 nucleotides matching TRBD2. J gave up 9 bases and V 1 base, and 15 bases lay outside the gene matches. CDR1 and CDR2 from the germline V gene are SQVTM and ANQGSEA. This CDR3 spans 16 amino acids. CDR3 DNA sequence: TGCAGCGTTGAAGGGCATTTGATTAGCGGGAGCGTCGCCCAGTACTTC. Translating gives CSVEGHLISGSVAQYF.

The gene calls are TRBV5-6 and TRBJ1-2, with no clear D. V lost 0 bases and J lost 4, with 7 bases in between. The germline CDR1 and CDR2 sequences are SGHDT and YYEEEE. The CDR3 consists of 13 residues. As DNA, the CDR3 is TGTGCCAGCAGCTTGGGAGGGCCCTATGGCTACACCTTC. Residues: CASSLGGPYGYTF.

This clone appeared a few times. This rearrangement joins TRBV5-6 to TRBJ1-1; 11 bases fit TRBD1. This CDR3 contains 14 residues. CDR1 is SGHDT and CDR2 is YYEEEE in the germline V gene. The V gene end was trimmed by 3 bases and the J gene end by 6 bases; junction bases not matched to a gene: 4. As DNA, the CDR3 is TGTGCCAGCAGCTGGACAGGGGGCGAGGCTGAAGCTTTCTTT. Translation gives CASSWTGGEAEAFF.

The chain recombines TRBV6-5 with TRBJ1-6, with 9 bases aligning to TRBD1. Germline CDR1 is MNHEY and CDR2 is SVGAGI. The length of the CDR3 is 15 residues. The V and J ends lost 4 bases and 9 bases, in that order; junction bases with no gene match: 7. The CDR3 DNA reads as TGTGCCAGCAGTTCCTTGACAGGGGGAGGTTCACCCCTCCACTTT. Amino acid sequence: CASSSLTGGGSPLHF.

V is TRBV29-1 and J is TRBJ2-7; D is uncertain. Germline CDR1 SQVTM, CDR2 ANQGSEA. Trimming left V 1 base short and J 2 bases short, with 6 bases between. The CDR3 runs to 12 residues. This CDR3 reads CSVEVGPYEQYF. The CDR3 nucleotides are TGCAGCGTTGAAGTAGGACCCTACGAGCAGTACTTC.

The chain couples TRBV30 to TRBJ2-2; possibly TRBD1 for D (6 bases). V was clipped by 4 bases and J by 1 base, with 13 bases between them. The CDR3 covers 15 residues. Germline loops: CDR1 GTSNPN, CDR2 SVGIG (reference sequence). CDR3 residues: CAWIRGQQNTGELFF. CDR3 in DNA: TGTGCCTGGATTAGAGGACAGCAGAACACCGGGGAGCTGTTTTTT. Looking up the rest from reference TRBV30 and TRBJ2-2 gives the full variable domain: SQTIHQWPATLVQPVGSPLSLECTVEGTSNPNLYWYRQAAGRGLQLLFYSVGIGQISSEVPQNLSASRPQDRQFILSSKKLLLSDSGFYLCAWIRGQQNTGELFFGEGSRLTVL.

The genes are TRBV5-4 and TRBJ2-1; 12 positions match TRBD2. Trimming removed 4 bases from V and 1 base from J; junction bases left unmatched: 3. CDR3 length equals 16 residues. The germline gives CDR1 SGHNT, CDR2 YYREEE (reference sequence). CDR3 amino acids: CASSRLAGGSYNEQFF. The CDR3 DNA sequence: TGTGCCAGCAGCCGGCTAGCGGGAGGGTCCTACAATGAGCAGTTCTTC.

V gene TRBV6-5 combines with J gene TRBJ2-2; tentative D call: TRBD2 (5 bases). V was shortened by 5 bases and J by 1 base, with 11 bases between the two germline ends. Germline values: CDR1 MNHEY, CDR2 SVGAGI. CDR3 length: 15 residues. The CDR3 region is CASSNGLLNTGELFF. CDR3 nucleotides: TGTGCCAGCAGTAATGGACTGTTGAACACCGGGGAGCTGTTTTTT.

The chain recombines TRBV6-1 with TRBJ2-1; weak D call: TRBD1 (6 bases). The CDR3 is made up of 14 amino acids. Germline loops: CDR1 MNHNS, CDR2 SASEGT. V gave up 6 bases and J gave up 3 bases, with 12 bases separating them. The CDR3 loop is CASRREGVYNEQFF. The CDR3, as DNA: TGTGCCAGCAGACGTGAGGGGGTCTACAATGAGCAGTTCTTC.

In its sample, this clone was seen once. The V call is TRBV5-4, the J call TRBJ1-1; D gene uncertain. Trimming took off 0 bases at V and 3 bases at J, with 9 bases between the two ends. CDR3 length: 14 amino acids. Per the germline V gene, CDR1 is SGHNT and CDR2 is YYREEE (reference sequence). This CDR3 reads CASSLEPIDTEAFF. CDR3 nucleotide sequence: TGTGCCAGCAGCTTGGAACCGATAGACACTGAAGCTTTCTTT.

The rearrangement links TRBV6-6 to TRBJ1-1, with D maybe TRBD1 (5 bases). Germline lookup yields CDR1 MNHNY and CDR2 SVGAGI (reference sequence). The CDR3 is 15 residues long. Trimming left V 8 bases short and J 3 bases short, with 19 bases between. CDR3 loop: CASPPSAGRYTEAFF. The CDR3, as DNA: TGTGCCAGCCCCCCCTCGGCGGGGCGGTACACTGAAGCTTTCTTT.

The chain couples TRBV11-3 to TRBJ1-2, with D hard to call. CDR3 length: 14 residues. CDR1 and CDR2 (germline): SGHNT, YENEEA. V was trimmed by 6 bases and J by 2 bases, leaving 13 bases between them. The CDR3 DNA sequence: TGTGCCAGCAGAGACAAACCCAGGAACTATGGCTACACCTTC. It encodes CASRDKPRNYGYTF.

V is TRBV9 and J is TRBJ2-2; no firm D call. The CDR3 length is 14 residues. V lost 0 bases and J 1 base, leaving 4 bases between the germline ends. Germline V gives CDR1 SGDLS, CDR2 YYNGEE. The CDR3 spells CASSVDVNTGELFF. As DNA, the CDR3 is TGTGCCAGCAGCGTAGACGTGAACACCGGGGAGCTGTTTTTT.

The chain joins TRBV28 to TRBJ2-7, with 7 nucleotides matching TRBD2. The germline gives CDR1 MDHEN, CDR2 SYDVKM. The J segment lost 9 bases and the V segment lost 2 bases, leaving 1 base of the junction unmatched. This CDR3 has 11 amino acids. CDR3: CASSLGRGQYF. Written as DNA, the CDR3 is TGTGCCAGCAGTTTAGGGAGGGGGCAGTACTTC.